The rows below give T cell receptor beta chains drawn from one sample of a study of blood T cell repertoires in COVID-19. The method was immunoSEQ multiplex PCR; TCRdb's version includes in-frame clones alone and lacks a portion of them. The table includes about 190,000 clones, around 80% detected once. The sequencing input was peripheral blood. The receptors stem from a woman aged 45-60 years with acute or convalescent COVID-19. Both conserved end residues are part of each CDR3. Fields, in order: clone size, D gene, J gene, V gene, CDR3 protein, CDR3 DNA. A D gene is named only where the DNA matches it firmly. Only some rows state a clone size, as once, few, many or a class for expanded clones.

clone size: -; D gene: -; J gene: TRBJ1-3; V gene: TRBV9; CDR3 protein: CASSVETGAGNTIYF; CDR3 DNA: TGTGCCAGCAGCGTAGAAACCGGAGCTGGAAACACCATATATTTT
clone size: -; D gene: -; J gene: TRBJ2-7; V gene: TRBV11-2; CDR3 protein: CASSFFRGGVYEQYF; CDR3 DNA: TGTGCCAGCAGCTTTTTTAGGGGGGGAGTCTACGAGCAGTACTTC
clone size: once; D gene: -; J gene: TRBJ1-4; V gene: TRBV5-4; CDR3 protein: CASSRGTANEKLFF; CDR3 DNA: TGTGCCAGCAGCCGGGGGACGGCTAATGAAAAACTGTTTTTT
clone size: once; D gene: -; J gene: TRBJ1-6; V gene: TRBV28; CDR3 protein: CASSSTGGINSPLHF; CDR3 DNA: TGTGCCAGCAGCTCCACAGGCGGCATCAATTCACCCCTCCACTTT
clone size: -; D gene: TRBD1; J gene: TRBJ1-5; V gene: TRBV6-5; CDR3 protein: CASTRQGQSNQPQHF; CDR3 DNA: TGTGCCAGCACGAGACAGGGGCAAAGCAATCAGCCCCAGCATTTT
clone size: -; D gene: -; J gene: TRBJ1-1; V gene: TRBV28; CDR3 protein: CASSTGGAENTEAFF; CDR3 DNA: TGTGCCAGCAGTACGGGGGGGGCTGAGAACACTGAAGCTTTCTTT
clone size: few; D gene: -; J gene: TRBJ2-3; V gene: TRBV6-5; CDR3 protein: CASIRGLSTDTQYF; CDR3 DNA: TGTGCCAGCATCCGCGGGCTTAGCACAGATACGCAGTATTTT
clone size: -; D gene: TRBD1; J gene: TRBJ2-3; V gene: TRBV5-1; CDR3 protein: CASRKGIATGGSSTDTQYF; CDR3 DNA: TGCGCCAGCAGGAAGGGAATAGCGACAGGGGGCTCTAGCACAGATACGCAGTATTTT
clone size: few; D gene: TRBD2; J gene: TRBJ2-7; V gene: TRBV14; CDR3 protein: CASSPRPGLAGARIYEQYF; CDR3 DNA: TGTGCCAGCAGCCCGCGACCGGGACTAGCGGGGGCCCGGATCTACGAGCAGTACTTC
clone size: -; D gene: -; J gene: TRBJ1-3; V gene: TRBV6-1; CDR3 protein: CASIEQASGNTIYF; CDR3 DNA: TGTGCCAGCATCGAACAGGCCTCTGGAAACACCATATATTTT
clone size: -; D gene: -; J gene: TRBJ1-2; V gene: TRBV19; CDR3 protein: CASSSTVSYGYTF; CDR3 DNA: TGTGCCAGTAGTTCCACAGTGTCCTATGGCTACACCTTC
clone size: once; D gene: TRBD1; J gene: TRBJ1-2; V gene: TRBV28; CDR3 protein: CASSSTEGQGNYGYTF; CDR3 DNA: TGTGCCAGCAGTTCCACCGAGGGACAGGGAAACTATGGCTACACCTTC
clone size: -; D gene: -; J gene: TRBJ2-1; V gene: TRBV29-1; CDR3 protein: CSVEDQGLLNEQFF; CDR3 DNA: TGCAGCGTTGAAGATCAGGGACTCCTCAATGAGCAGTTCTTC